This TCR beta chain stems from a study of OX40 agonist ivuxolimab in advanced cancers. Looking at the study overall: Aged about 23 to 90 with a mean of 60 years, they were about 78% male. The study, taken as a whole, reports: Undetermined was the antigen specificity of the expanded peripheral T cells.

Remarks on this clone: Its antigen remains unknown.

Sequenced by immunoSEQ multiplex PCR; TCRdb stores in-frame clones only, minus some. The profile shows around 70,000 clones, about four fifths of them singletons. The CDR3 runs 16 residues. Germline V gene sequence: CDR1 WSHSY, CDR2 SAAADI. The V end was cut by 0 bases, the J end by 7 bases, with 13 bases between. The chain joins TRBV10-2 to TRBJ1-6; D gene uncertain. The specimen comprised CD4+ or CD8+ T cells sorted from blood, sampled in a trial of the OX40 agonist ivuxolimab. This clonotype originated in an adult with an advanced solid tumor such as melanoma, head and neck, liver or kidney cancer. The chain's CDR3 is CASSESGRGGNSPLHF. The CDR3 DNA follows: TGCGCCAGCAGTGAGTCAGGCAGAGGAGGAAATTCACCCCTCCACTTT.